This passage covers 30 T cell receptor beta chains from one sample sequenced in a study of blood T cell repertoires in COVID-19. Clones were read by immunoSEQ multiplex PCR, and TCRdb kept only the in-frame ones, dropping some. The repertoire holds a few hundred thousand clones, with around 82% as singletons. The sequenced material came from peripheral blood. The receptor source for this set is a human donor with COVID-19, enrolled during active disease. The donor label of this sample is uncertain.

V usage is TRBV18 and J usage is TRBJ2-5; D is uncertain. The germline CDR1 and CDR2 sequences are KGHSH and LQKENI. The CDR3 spans 14 residues. V was shortened by 3 bases and J by 1 base, with 9 bases between the two germline ends. The CDR3 nucleotides read TGTGCCAGCTCACCGACGGGTAGCCAAGAGACCCAGTACTTC. The encoded protein is CASSPTGSQETQYF.

This sequence joins TRBV10-1 and TRBJ2-7; 8 nucleotides align to TRBD1. J lost 2 bases, V lost 0 bases, and 6 bases had no gene match. The CDR3 is 16 residues long. Germline values: CDR1 WNHNN, CDR2 SYGVQD (reference sequence). DNA for the CDR3: TGCGCCAGCAGTGAGTCGTTACAGGGGGACCCCTACGAGCAGTACTTC. Translation: CASSESLQGDPYEQYF.

CDR3 region: CASSPRQGNQPQHF. In DNA form, the CDR3 reads TGTGCCAGCAGTCCCCGACAGGGGAATCAGCCCCAGCATTTT. The chain couples TRBV6-5 to TRBJ1-5, with 8 bases aligning to TRBD1. Per germline, CDR1 MNHEY and CDR2 SVGAGI. Germline trimming cut 5 bases from V and 4 bases from J; bases unmatched to any gene: 4. The CDR3 is 14 residues long.

The chain uses TRBV5-1 and TRBJ1-6, with D possibly matching TRBD1 (6 bases). CDR1 and CDR2 from the germline V gene are SGHRS and YFSETQ. The V end lost 4 bases, the J end lost 4 bases, and 9 bases lay between the germline ends. This CDR3 has 14 amino acids. The CDR3 loop is CASSPGTYNSPLHF. CDR3 bases: TGCGCCAGCAGCCCCGGGACATATAATTCACCCCTCCACTTT.

The chain has TRBV7-5 and TRBJ1-3. TRBV7-5 is assigned pseudogene status. This CDR3 has 17 residues. CDR3 in DNA: TGTGCCAGCAACTTGTACGGGGGGGCGCCCTCTGGAAACACCATATATTTT. It specifies CASNLYGGAPSGNTIYF.

The rearrangement joins TRBV3-1 (or the pseudogene TRBV3-2) to TRBJ2-7, with 7 positions matching TRBD1. V trimming: 4 bases; J trimming: 5 bases; junction bases outside the gene matches: 8. In germline, CDR1 is LGHDT, CDR2 YNNKEL (reference sequence). The CDR3 totals 14 residues. CDR3 DNA sequence: TGTGCCAGCAGCCCTAACAGGGGTCGGGACGAGCAGTACTTC. Protein sequence: CASSPNRGRDEQYF.

CDR3 bases: TGCGCCAGCAGTGAGACGTTGACAGGCCGGGCAACCGGGGCCAACGTCCTGACTTTC. The encoded protein is CASSETLTGRATGANVLTF. This chain links TRBV10-1 with TRBJ2-6, with D perhaps matching TRBD1 (6 bases). The CDR3 has 19 amino acids. Germline V gene data show CDR1 as WNHNN and CDR2 as SYGVQD (reference sequence). V lost 2 bases, J lost 4 bases, and 21 bases lay in between.

The V call is TRBV7-9, the J call TRBJ1-1; D possibly corresponds to TRBD1 (6 bases). V was cut by 5 bases and J by 0 bases, with 16 bases left in between. The CDR3 covers 16 residues. In germline, CDR1 is SEHNR, CDR2 FQNEAQ (reference sequence). This CDR3 reads CASSDVQDSLNTEAFF. The CDR3 DNA reads TGTGCCAGCAGCGATGTTCAGGACAGCCTGAACACTGAAGCTTTCTTT.

This clone was counted once. The chain recombines TRBV6-5 with TRBJ1-4, with a weak D call TRBD1 (5 bases). The CDR3 covers 14 residues. V lost 6 bases, J lost 3 bases, and 11 bases lay in between. Germline lookup yields CDR1 MNHEY and CDR2 SVGAGI. The CDR3 region is CASRETAPNEKLFF. The CDR3, as DNA: TGTGCCAGCAGGGAGACAGCCCCTAATGAAAAACTGTTTTTT.

This chain links TRBV19 with TRBJ1-1, with 7 bases that match TRBD1. This CDR3 has 16 residues. V was pared by 3 bases and J by 1 base, with 8 bases of the junction left unmatched. The germline gives CDR1 LNHDA, CDR2 SQIVND (reference sequence). CDR3 loop: CASSISSGTANTEAFF. CDR3 coding DNA: TGTGCCAGTAGTATCTCCTCCGGGACAGCGAACACTGAAGCTTTCTTT.

The chain links TRBV6-6 to TRBJ1-2, with 7 nucleotides matching TRBD1. The CDR3 covers 16 residues. Germline loops: CDR1 MNHNY, CDR2 SVGAGI (reference sequence). V shed 0 bases, J shed 3 bases, and the junction held 7 bases outside the gene matches. The CDR3 is CASSYSGKGADYGYTF. CDR3 sequence (DNA): TGTGCCAGCAGTTACTCAGGGAAGGGGGCTGACTATGGCTACACCTTC.

There are a few counts of this clone. The chain recombines TRBV5-4 with TRBJ2-7; D is tentatively TRBD1 or TRBD2 (5 bases each). This CDR3 contains 15 residues. Trimming removed 4 bases at V and 2 bases at J, with 16 bases between. Looked up from germline, CDR1 is SGHNT and CDR2 is YYREEE (reference sequence). The CDR3 reads CASSLDSGLTYEQYF. The CDR3 coding sequence is TGTGCCAGCAGCCTGGACTCAGGGTTAACCTACGAGCAGTACTTC.

The CDR3 sequence is CASSAGLADSYEQYF. The CDR3 DNA is TGTGCCAGCAGCGCGGGACTAGCGGACTCCTACGAGCAGTACTTC. The chain employs TRBV5-4 and TRBJ2-7, with TRBD2 matching over 11 bases. V lost 4 bases, J lost 0 bases, and 3 bases stayed unmatched. This CDR3 contains 15 residues. Germline V gene sequence: CDR1 SGHNT, CDR2 YYREEE (reference sequence). Full variable domain (outside the CDR3, taken from reference TRBV5-4 and TRBJ2-7): ETGVTQSPTHLIKTRGQQVTLRCSSQSGHNTVSWYQQALGQGPQFIFQYYREEENGRGNFPPRFSGLQFPNYSSELNVNALELDDSALYLCASSAGLADSYEQYFGPGTRLTVT.

V gene TRBV12-5 combines with J gene TRBJ2-1; 7 bases are shared with TRBD1. V was pared by 3 bases and J by 5 bases, with 1 base of the junction left unmatched. Germline-derived CDR1 and CDR2 are LGHNT and FRNRAP. The CDR3 totals 13 residues. CDR3 nucleotide sequence: TGTGCTAGTGGTTTAGGGACAGACAATGAGCAGTTCTTC. It yields the protein CASGLGTDNEQFF.

The chain carries TRBV19 and TRBJ2-3, with 13 bases lining up with TRBD2. CDR3 length equals 17 residues. Unmatched junction bases numbered 3, after V lost 1 base and J lost 2 bases. Per germline, CDR1 LNHDA and CDR2 SQIVND (reference sequence). This chain's CDR3 is CASSIAGTSGNTDTQYF. CDR3 coding DNA: TGTGCCAGTAGTATAGCAGGGACTAGCGGGAACACAGATACGCAGTATTTT.

V is TRBV12-3 or TRBV12-4 and J is TRBJ1-2; maybe TRBD1 (5 bases). The CDR3 runs 13 residues. V lost 5 bases and J 5 bases, leaving 12 bases between the germline ends. CDR3 sequence: CASSRSGTYGYTF. In DNA form, the CDR3 reads TGTGCCAGCAGTCGGTCAGGGACTTATGGCTACACCTTC.

J is TRBJ1-2 and V is TRBV29-1; a possible D gene is TRBD1 (6 bases). The germline V and J ends were trimmed by 6 bases and 0 bases, with 11 bases remaining between them. This CDR3 comprises 13 residues. Germline values: CDR1 SQVTM, CDR2 ANQGSEA. CDR3 coding DNA: TGCAGCGTCGTGGACAGCGCTAACTATGGCTACACCTTC. The encoded protein is CSVVDSANYGYTF.

The chain combines TRBV18 with TRBJ2-1, with D possibly matching TRBD2 (6 bases). The ends were cut back, 3 bases at V and 0 bases at J, with 18 bases in the middle. There are 18 residues in the CDR3. Germline CDR1 is KGHSH and CDR2 is LQKENI. The CDR3 nucleotides are TGTGCCAGCTCACCTTTGGGAGCCGGGAGCAGCTCCTACAATGAGCAGTTCTTC. Protein sequence: CASSPLGAGSSSYNEQFF.

The chain links TRBV10-3 to TRBJ2-1; 8 nucleotides line up with TRBD2. This CDR3 contains 13 residues. From germline, CDR1 is ENHRY and CDR2 SYGVKD. The V gene end was trimmed by 8 bases and the J gene end by 6 bases; junction bases not matched to a gene: 6. Written as DNA, the CDR3 is TGTGCCATCCGGGGACTAGGCACCAATGAGCAGTTCTTC. Encoded protein: CAIRGLGTNEQFF.

The CDR3 is CASSLGGRSYNSPLHF. Here the CDR3 DNA reads TGTGCCAGCAGCCTGGGGGGGCGCTCCTATAATTCACCCCTCCACTTT. V usage is TRBV7-2 and J usage is TRBJ1-6; D may be TRBD1 (6 bases). CDR1 is SGHTA and CDR2 is FQGNSA in the germline V gene. The CDR3 totals 16 residues. With 5 bases removed from V and 0 bases from J, the gap between germline ends came to 11 bases. The full variable domain, rest sourced from reference TRBV7-2 and TRBJ1-6, is GAGVSQSPSNKVTEKGKDVELRCDPISGHTALYWYRQSLGQGLEFLIYFQGNSAPDKSGLPSDRFSAERTGGSVSTLTIQRTQQEDSAVYLCASSLGGRSYNSPLHFGNGTRLTVT.

The chain has TRBV19 and TRBJ1-2; D is undetermined. With 3 bases removed from V and 4 bases from J, the gap between germline ends came to 15 bases. Germline values: CDR1 LNHDA, CDR2 SQIVND (reference sequence). The CDR3 covers 15 residues. CDR3 bases: TGTGCCAGTAGTATCTCCCTTGGAGGACTCTATGGCTACACCTTC. Protein product: CASSISLGGLYGYTF.

The V call is TRBV7-9, the J call TRBJ1-1; 7 positions match TRBD1. Germline V CDR1 and CDR2: SEHNR, FQNEAQ (reference sequence). The CDR3 sequence is 15 residues long. The V gene end was trimmed by 5 bases and the J gene end by 3 bases; junction bases not matched to a gene: 9. CDR3 residues: CASSPRTGRHTEAFF. DNA for the CDR3: TGTGCCAGCAGCCCAAGGACAGGCCGACACACTGAAGCTTTCTTT.

The rearrangement uses TRBV10-3 and TRBJ1-6, with a possible D match to TRBD1 (6 bases). The length of the CDR3 is 16 residues. Trimming removed 3 bases from V and 6 bases from J, with 15 bases in between. Germline V gives CDR1 ENHRY, CDR2 SYGVKD. The CDR3 spells CAISDHGTSPNSPLHF. The CDR3 bases are TGTGCCATCAGTGACCACGGGACATCGCCTAATTCACCCCTCCACTTT.

The chain employs TRBV9 and TRBJ2-5; weak D call: TRBD1 (5 bases). V shed 0 bases and J shed 4 bases, with 16 bases lying between them. The CDR3 runs 16 residues. CDR1 SGDLS and CDR2 YYNGEE come from the germline V gene. For the CDR3, the DNA is TGTGCCAGCAGCGTAGCCCCCCTGCAGGGTGGAGAGACCCAGTACTTC. Amino acid sequence: CASSVAPLQGGETQYF.

The chain carries TRBV11-3 and TRBJ2-1; no reliable D call. Germline loops: CDR1 SGHNT, CDR2 YENEEA. V gave up 5 bases and J gave up 10 bases, with 18 bases separating them. This CDR3 spans 14 amino acids. CDR3 loop: CASSRLATSLEQFF. The CDR3 DNA reads TGTGCCAGCAGCCGACTTGCGACGTCCCTAGAGCAGTTCTTC. Variable domain in full (rest from reference TRBV11-3 and TRBJ2-1): EAGVVQSPRYKIIEKKQPVAFWCNPISGHNTLYWYLQNLGQGPELLIRYENEEAVDDSQLPKDRFSAERLKGVDSTLKIQPAELGDSAVYLCASSRLATSLEQFFGPGTRLTVL.

The chain links TRBV6-5 to TRBJ1-2; 7 positions match TRBD1. The CDR3 has 12 amino acids. The germline V gene has CDR1 MNHEY and CDR2 SVGAGI. V was pared by 6 bases and J by 10 bases, with 8 bases of the junction left unmatched. This CDR3 reads CASSRGTVDYTF. The CDR3 bases are TGTGCCAGCAGCCGCGGGACAGTCGACTACACCTTC.

The chain has TRBV2 and TRBJ2-5; D might be TRBD2 (5 bases). The CDR3 spans 13 residues. With 5 bases removed from V and 5 bases from J, the gap between germline ends came to 12 bases. The germline V gene has CDR1 SNHLY and CDR2 FYNNEI. The DNA of the CDR3 is TGTGCCAGCAGTTTAGCGCTGGCGGAGACCCAGTACTTC. Its protein product is CASSLALAETQYF.

This clone was counted a single time. The V and J genes are TRBV12-3 or TRBV12-4 and TRBJ1-6; D remains ambiguous. The CDR3 runs 13 residues. Trimming stripped 5 bases from V and 7 bases from J, with 9 bases between. Here the CDR3 DNA reads TGTGCCAGCAGTGAGAGTTTCAATTCACCCCTCCACTTT. Translating it yields CASSESFNSPLHF.

This chain joins TRBV11-2 and TRBJ2-2, with TRBD2 matching 9 bases. The CDR3 totals 16 residues. The ends lost 10 bases at V and 2 bases at J; junction bases unmatched: 11. CDR1 and CDR2 (germline): SGHAT, FQNNGV. The CDR3 region is CATPQREASNTGELFF. The CDR3 region has the DNA TGTGCCACCCCTCAGCGGGAGGCGTCTAACACCGGGGAGCTGTTTTTT.

The chain combines TRBV11-2 with TRBJ1-1, with D possibly matching TRBD1 (6 bases). The CDR3 is 15 amino acids. Trimming took off 3 bases at V and 0 bases at J, with 11 bases between the two ends. Germline V gene data show CDR1 as SGHAT and CDR2 as FQNNGV. CDR3 protein: CASSFSQGLNTEAFF. The DNA for the CDR3 is TGTGCCAGCAGCTTTTCCCAGGGGTTGAACACTGAAGCTTTCTTT.